This T cell receptor (beta chain) was documented in a study of cytomegalovirus exposure and HLA in healthy donors. Study-level points and caveats: In presence/absence analyses, roughly uniform sequencing depth across donors was assumed. DRB1 showed the most TCR associations and HLA-C the fewest in a later analysis, as rates varied by HLA locus.

Points on this clone: What it binds is not known.

This CDR3 comprises 14 residues. The V gene's germline CDR1 is SQVTM and CDR2 ANQGSEA. The V segment lost 5 bases and the J segment 5 bases; nucleotides outside the gene matches: 6. The PCR had 60 Vbeta and 13 Jbeta primers. Profiling relied on immunoSEQ multiplex PCR, and the TCRdb table lists in-frame clones only, not all of them. This sample has 150,000 to 250,000 clones, with 79% found just once. Sequenced material: PBMCs. This receptor was identified in a woman aged 25 to 39 in good health and CMV-seropositive. The chain combines TRBV29-1 with TRBJ2-2; 9 bases are a match to TRBD1. In DNA form, the CDR3 reads TGCAGCGTTAGCCGGGACAGGGTGACCGGGGAGCTGTTTTTT. Encoded protein: CSVSRDRVTGELFF.